This TCR beta chain appears in the sequencing data of a study of T cell repertoires in cytomegalovirus infection. Study information: Recently identified HLA-C-restricted CMV epitopes were used, and well-studied HLA-B-restricted CMV epitopes were used as well.

This clonotype has just one count. Antigen unknown. TCRdb recomputed calls from the reads with MiXCR, one row per CDR3 protein. The data show hundreds of thousands of distinct CDR3 sequences, around 35% seen once. The germline CDR1 and CDR2 sequences are DFQATT and SNEGSKA (reference sequence). The V gene lost 0 bases and the J gene lost 0 bases, with 10 bases spanning the gap. This CDR3 contains 15 residues. This TCR was sampled from a human donor in good health (CMV status not recorded). Some clones in this sample may be carry-over from other donors' samples. V usage is TRBV20-1 and J usage is TRBJ2-3; D is ambiguous. This specimen was cultured PBMCs, taken from culture after CMV antigen stimulation. CDR3 sequence (DNA): TGCAGTGCTAGAGATTTTGGGGTTAGCACAGATACGCAGTATTTT. This translates into CSARDFGVSTDTQYF.